This note documents a single T cell receptor (beta chain) sequence. The sample is drawn from a study of blood T cell repertoires in COVID-19. Sequencing was performed with immunoSEQ multiplex PCR; in TCRdb, only in-frame clones are kept and a portion is missing. The sample lists 360,000 or so clones, around 89% occurring once. This TCR derives from a man aged 18 to 30 with active or convalescent COVID-19. The source material was peripheral blood.

CDR3: CASSQAGTRFPSGRETQYF. The CDR3 nucleotides read TGTGCCAGCAGCCAGGCCGGGACTAGGTTTCCCTCAGGACGGGAGACCCAGTACTTC. The rearrangement links TRBV3-1 (or the pseudogene TRBV3-2) to TRBJ2-5; 8 nucleotides agree with TRBD2. Per the germline V gene, CDR1 is LGHDT and CDR2 is YNNKEL (reference sequence). The CDR3 loop spans 19 amino acids. V shed 3 bases and J 5 bases; nucleotides not matched to a gene: 20.